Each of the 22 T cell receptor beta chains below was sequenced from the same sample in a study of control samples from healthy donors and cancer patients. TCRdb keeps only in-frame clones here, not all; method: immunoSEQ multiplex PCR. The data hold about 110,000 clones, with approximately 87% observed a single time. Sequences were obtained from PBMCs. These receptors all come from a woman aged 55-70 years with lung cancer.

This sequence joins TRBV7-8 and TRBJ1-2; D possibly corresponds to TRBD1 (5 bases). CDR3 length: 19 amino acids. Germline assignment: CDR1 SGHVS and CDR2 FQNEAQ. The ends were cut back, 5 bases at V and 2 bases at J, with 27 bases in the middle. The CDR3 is CASSPGGGTYKNFNYGYTF. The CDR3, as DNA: TGTGCCAGCAGCCCAGGCGGGGGGACCTACAAAAATTTCAACTATGGCTACACCTTC.

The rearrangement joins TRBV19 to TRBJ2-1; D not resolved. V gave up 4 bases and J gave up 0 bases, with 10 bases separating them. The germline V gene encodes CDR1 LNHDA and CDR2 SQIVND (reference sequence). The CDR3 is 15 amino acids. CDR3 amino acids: CASSTTPSSYNEQFF. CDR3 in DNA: TGTGCCAGTAGTACCACACCTAGCTCCTACAATGAGCAGTTCTTC.

The CDR3 reads CASSPGRPSLYSNQPQHF. The CDR3 DNA reads TGTGCCAGCAGTCCGGGACGGCCCTCTCTATATAGCAATCAGCCCCAGCATTTT. The rearrangement uses TRBV27 and TRBJ1-5; D may be TRBD1 (5 bases). Looked up from germline, CDR1 is MNHEY and CDR2 is SMNVEV (reference sequence). V was shortened by 5 bases and J by 0 bases, with 20 bases between the two germline ends. The CDR3 is made up of 18 amino acids.

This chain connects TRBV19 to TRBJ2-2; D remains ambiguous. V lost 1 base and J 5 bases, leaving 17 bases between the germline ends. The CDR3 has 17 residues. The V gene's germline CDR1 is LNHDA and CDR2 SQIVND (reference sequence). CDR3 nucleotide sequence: TGTGCCAGTAGTATAGGACGCACCATTGAATATACCGGGGAGCTGTTTTTT. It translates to CASSIGRTIEYTGELFF. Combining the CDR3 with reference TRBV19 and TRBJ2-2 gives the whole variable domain DGGITQSPKYLFRKEGQNVTLSCEQNLNHDAMYWYRQDPGQGLRLIYYSQIVNDFQKGDIAEGYSVSREKKESFPLTVTSAQKNPTAFYLCASSIGRTIEYTGELFFGEGSRLTVL.

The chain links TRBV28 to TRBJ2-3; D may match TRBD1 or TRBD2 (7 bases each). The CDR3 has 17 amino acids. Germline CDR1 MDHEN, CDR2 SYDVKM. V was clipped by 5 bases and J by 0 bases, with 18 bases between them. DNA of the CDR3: TGTGCCAGCAGTCAAGAGGGGGAGGGGGCTAGCACAGATACGCAGTATTTT. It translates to CASSQEGEGASTDTQYF. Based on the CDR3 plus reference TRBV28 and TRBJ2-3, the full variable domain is DVKVTQSSRYLVKRTGEKVFLECVQDMDHENMFWYRQDPGLGLRLIYFSYDVKMKEKGDIPEGYSVSREKKERFSLILESASTNQTSMYLCASSQEGEGASTDTQYFGPGTRLTVL.

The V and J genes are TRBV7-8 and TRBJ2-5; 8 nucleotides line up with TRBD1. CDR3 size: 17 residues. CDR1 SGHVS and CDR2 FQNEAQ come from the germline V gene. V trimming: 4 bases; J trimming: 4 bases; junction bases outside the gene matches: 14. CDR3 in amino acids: CASSSLQDRVRGETQYF. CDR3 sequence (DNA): TGTGCCAGCAGCTCACTACAGGACAGGGTCAGAGGAGAGACCCAGTACTTC.

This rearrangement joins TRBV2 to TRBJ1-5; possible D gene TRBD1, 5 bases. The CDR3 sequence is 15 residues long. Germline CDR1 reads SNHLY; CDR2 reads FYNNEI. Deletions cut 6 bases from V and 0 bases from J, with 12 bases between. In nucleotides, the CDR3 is TGTGCCAGCAGCCCCGGGGGACCTAGCAATCAGCCCCAGCATTTT. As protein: CASSPGGPSNQPQHF.

The CDR3 loop reads CASSLWPNYGYTF. The CDR3 DNA reads as TGTGCCAGCAGTTTATGGCCGAACTATGGCTACACCTTC. The rearrangement uses TRBV12-3 or TRBV12-4 and TRBJ1-2; D ambiguous. Trimming removed 2 bases at V and 2 bases at J, with 6 bases between. This CDR3 has 13 amino acids.

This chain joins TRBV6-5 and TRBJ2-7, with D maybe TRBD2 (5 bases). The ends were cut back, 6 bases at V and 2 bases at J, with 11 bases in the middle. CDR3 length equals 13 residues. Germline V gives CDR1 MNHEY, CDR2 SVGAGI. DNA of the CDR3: TGTGCCAGCAGGAGTGGACTCGCCTACGAGCAGTACTTC. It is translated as CASRSGLAYEQYF.

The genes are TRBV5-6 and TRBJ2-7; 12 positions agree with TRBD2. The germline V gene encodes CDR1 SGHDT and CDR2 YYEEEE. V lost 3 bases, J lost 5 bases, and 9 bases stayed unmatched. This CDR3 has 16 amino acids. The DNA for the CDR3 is TGTGCCAGCAGCTCCGTTCTAGCGGGAGGGATAAACGAGCAGTACTTC. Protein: CASSSVLAGGINEQYF.

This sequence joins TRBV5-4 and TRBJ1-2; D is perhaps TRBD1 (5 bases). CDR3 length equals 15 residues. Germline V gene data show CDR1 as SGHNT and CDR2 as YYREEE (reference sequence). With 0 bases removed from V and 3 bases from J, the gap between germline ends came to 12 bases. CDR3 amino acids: CASSLAGQGHYGYTF. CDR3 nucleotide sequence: TGTGCCAGCAGCTTGGCCGGGCAGGGTCACTATGGCTACACCTTC.

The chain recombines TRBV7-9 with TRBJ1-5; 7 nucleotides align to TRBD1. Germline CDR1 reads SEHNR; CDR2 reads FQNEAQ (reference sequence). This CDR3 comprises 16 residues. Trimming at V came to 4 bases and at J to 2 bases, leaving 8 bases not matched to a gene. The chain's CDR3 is CASSYSRQGGNQPQHF. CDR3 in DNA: TGTGCCAGCAGCTACTCGAGACAGGGTGGCAATCAGCCCCAGCATTTT.

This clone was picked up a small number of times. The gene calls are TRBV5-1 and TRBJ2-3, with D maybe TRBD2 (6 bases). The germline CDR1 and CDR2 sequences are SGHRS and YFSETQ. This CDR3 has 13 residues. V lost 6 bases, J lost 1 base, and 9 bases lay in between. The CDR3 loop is CASMEGRTDTQYF. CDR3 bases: TGCGCCAGCATGGAGGGCCGCACAGATACGCAGTATTTT.

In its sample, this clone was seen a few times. The DNA for the CDR3 is TGTGCCAGCAGCCTAGCGGGCGTAAGCCCCAGCGAGCAGTTCTTC. This translates into CASSLAGVSPSEQFF. The V call is TRBV3-1 (or the pseudogene TRBV3-2), the J call TRBJ2-1, with TRBD2 matching over 7 bases. The J segment lost 10 bases and the V segment lost 4 bases, leaving 13 bases of the junction unmatched. CDR3 length: 15 amino acids. Germline CDR1 is LGHDT and CDR2 is YNNKEL (reference sequence).

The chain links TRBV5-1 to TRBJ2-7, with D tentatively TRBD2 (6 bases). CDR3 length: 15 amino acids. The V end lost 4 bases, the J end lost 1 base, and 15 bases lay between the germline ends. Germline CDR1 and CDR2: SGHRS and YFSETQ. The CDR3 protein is CASSPTGSGSYEQYF. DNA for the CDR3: TGCGCCAGCAGCCCAACCGGGAGCGGGTCCTACGAGCAGTACTTC.

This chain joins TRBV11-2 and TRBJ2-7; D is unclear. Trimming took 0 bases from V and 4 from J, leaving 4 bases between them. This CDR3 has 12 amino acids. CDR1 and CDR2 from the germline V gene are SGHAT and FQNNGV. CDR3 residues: CASSLDVYEQYF. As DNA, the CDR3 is TGTGCCAGCAGCTTAGATGTATACGAGCAGTACTTC.

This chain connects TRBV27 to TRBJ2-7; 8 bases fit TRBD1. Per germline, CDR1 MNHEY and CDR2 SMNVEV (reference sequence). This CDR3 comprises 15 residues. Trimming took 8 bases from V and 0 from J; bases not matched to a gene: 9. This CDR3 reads CASHTRTGSSYEQYF. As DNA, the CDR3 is TGTGCCAGCCATACCCGGACAGGGAGCTCCTACGAGCAGTACTTC.

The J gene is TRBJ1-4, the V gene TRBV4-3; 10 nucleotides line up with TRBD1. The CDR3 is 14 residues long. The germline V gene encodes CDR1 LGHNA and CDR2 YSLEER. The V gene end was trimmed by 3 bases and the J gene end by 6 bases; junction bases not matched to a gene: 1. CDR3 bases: TGCGCCAGCAGCCACGGACAGGGGGATGAAAAACTGTTTTTT. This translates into CASSHGQGDEKLFF.

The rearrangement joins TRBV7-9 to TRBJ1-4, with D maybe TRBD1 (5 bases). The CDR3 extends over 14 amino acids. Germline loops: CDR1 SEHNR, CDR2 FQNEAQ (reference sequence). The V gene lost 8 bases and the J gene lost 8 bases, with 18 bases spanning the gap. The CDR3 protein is CASARRGVEEKLFF. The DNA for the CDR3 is TGTGCCAGCGCCCGAAGGGGAGTAGAGGAAAAACTGTTTTTT.

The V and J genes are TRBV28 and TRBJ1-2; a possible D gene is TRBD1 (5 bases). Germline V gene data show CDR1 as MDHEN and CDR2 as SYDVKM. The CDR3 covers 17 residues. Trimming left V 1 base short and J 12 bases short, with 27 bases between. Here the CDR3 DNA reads TGTGCCAGCAGTTTATCCCCCTCGGGGGACGGAAGAGGTTCCAACACCTTC. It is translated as CASSLSPSGDGRGSNTF.

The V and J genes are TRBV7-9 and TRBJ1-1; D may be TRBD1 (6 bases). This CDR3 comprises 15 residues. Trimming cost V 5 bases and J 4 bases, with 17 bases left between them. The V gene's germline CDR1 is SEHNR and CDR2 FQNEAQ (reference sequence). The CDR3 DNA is TGTGCCAGCAGCGAACGAAACAGGGTCGGCACTGAAGCTTTCTTT. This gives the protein CASSERNRVGTEAFF.

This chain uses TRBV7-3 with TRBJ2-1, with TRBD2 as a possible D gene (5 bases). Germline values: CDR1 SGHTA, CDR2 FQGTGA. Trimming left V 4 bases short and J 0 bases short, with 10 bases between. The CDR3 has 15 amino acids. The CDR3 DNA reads TGTGCCAGCAGCTCTATGGGAGCCTCCTACAATGAGCAGTTCTTC. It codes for CASSSMGASYNEQFF.